The present T cell receptor (beta chain) was sequenced within a study of T cell responses to AZD1222 COVID-19 vaccine. Clones were sequenced by immunoSEQ multiplex PCR, and TCRdb holds only the in-frame ones, with some missing. The table includes approximately 100,000 clones, approximately 86% detected once. The CDR3 spans 15 residues. Per the germline V gene, CDR1 is SGHTA and CDR2 is FQGNSA. Losses at the gene ends were 4 bases for V and 6 bases for J; bases not matched to a gene: 8. Study observations and caveats: CD4 TCRs linked to vaccination spanned spike, dominating at 160-218 and 743-854.

As to this clone: What it binds is unknown.

The receptor comes from an adult in good health. The chain is built from TRBV7-2 and TRBJ2-1, with 8 bases aligning to TRBD2. The sequenced sample was peripheral blood, obtained on day 0 of MenACWY control vaccination. The DNA of the CDR3 is TGTGCCAGCAGCTACGGGACTAGGGCCACCAATGAGCAGTTCTTC. Translating gives CASSYGTRATNEQFF.